This TCR beta chain was recovered during a study of T cells in Graves' hyperthyroidism and ophthalmopathy. Whole-study findings and limits: Researchers report that a 13 V-J model separated ophthalmopathy from stable hyperthyroidism. Most clonotypes that expanded in the thyroid above 0.001 also showed up in blood.

CDR1 is MNHNS, CDR2 SASEGT, per germline. V dropped 9 bases and J dropped 6; count of bases not matched to a gene: 8. The CDR3 loop spans 12 amino acids. It was RNA transcripts that yielded the amplified TCR beta CDR3 regions. TCR CDR3 underwent first-round RT-PCR with the HTBI primer set. TCRdb called the multiplex PCR reads again in MiXCR, with one record for every CDR3 protein. The table lists roughly 580,000 distinct CDR3 sequences, approximately 15% of them singletons. Patients were excluded because of uncontrolled infection, other autoimmune disease, pregnancy or lactation. Clinicians diagnosed patients from clinical symptoms, serum thyroxine and TRAb, thyroid ultrasound and orbital computed tomography. This clonotype was observed a handful of times. The antigen is not known.

This clonotype was obtained from a woman aged 30 to 39 with Graves' hyperthyroidism that later progressed to Graves' ophthalmopathy. The sample taken for sequencing was blood. The chain is built from TRBV6-1 and TRBJ2-7, with 7 positions matching TRBD1. The CDR3 DNA follows: TGTGCCAGTTCCCAGGGGGTCGGCGAGCAGTACTTC. It is translated as CASSQGVGEQYF.